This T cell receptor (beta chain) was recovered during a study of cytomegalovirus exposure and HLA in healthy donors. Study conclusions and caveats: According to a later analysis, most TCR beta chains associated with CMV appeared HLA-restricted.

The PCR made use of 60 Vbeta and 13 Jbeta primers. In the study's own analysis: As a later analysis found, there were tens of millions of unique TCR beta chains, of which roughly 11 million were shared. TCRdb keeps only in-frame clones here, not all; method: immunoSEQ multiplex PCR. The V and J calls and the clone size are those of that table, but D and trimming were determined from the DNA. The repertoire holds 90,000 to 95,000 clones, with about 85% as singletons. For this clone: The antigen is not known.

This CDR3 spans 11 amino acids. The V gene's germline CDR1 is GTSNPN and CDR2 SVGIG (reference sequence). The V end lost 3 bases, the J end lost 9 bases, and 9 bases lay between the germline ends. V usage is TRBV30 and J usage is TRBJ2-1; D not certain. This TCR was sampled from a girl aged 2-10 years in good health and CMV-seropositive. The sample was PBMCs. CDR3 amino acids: CAWRRFSEQFF. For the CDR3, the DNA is TGTGCCTGGAGGAGGTTCAGTGAGCAGTTCTTC. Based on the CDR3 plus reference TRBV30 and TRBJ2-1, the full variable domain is SQTIHQWPATLVQPVGSPLSLECTVEGTSNPNLYWYRQAAGRGLQLLFYSVGIGQISSEVPQNLSASRPQDRQFILSSKKLLLSDSGFYLCAWRRFSEQFFGPGTRLTVL.